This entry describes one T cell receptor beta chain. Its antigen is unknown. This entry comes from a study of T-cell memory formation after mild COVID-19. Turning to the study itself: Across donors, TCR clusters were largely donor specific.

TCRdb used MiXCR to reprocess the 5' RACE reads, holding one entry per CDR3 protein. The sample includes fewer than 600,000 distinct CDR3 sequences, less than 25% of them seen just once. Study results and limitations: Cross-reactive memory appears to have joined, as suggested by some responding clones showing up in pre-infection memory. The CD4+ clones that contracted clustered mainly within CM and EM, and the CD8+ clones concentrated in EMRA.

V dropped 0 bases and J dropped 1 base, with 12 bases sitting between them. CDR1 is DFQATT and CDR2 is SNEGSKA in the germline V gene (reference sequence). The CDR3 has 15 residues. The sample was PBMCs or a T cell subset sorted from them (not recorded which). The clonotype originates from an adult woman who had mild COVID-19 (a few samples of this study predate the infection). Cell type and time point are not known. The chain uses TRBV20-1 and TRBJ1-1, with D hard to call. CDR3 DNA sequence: TGCAGTGCTAGAGACCTTCCGACCGAGAACACTGAAGCTTTCTTT. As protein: CSARDLPTENTEAFF.